The 7 T cell receptor beta chains presented below share a single source sample, sequenced in a study of molecular identifiers for immune sequencing clone quantification. TCRdb fed the PCR reads into MiXCR, producing one record per CDR3 protein. The table records about 300,000 distinct CDR3 sequences, about 21% of them present only once. Sequenced sample: naive CD8+ T cells from blood, with Jurkat cell RNA spiked in. Specified subset: FACS-sorted CD8+CD4-CCR7+CD45RA+ naive T cells. The receptors come from a human donor in good health. Some libraries in this study had Jurkat cell RNA spiked in.

The chain links TRBV24-1 to TRBJ2-3, with D tentatively TRBD1 (6 bases). Germline assignment: CDR1 KGHDR and CDR2 SFDVKD. The CDR3 loop spans 17 amino acids. V lost 5 bases and J 2 bases, leaving 19 bases between the germline ends. The CDR3 protein is CATSGSDRYGATDTQYF. The CDR3 DNA is TGTGCCACCAGTGGATCGGACAGATACGGGGCCACAGATACGCAGTATTTT.

On this clonotype: One base away lies a much larger clone, so this may be a sequencing read error. This chain uses TRBV6-5 with TRBJ2-3; tentatively, D is TRBD1 or TRBD2 (5 bases each). The CDR3 consists of 14 residues. Germline CDR1 MNHEY, CDR2 SVGAGI. Trimming took 4 bases from V and 4 from J, leaving 12 bases between them. The CDR3 loop reads CASSWGPHADTQYF. The CDR3 DNA reads as TGTGCCAGCAGTTGGGGACCGCACGCAGATACGCAGTATTTT.

The chain recombines TRBV29-1 with TRBJ1-1, with a tentative D call TRBD1 (5 bases). Germline CDR1 SQVTM, CDR2 ANQGSEA. The V end was cut by 4 bases, the J end by 5 bases, with 14 bases between. The CDR3 consists of 13 residues. DNA for the CDR3: TGCAGCGTTGGACCGGGACTAGTGACTGAAGCTTTCTTT. This sequence encodes CSVGPGLVTEAFF.

The chain is built from TRBV6-1 and TRBJ2-3, with a weak D call TRBD1 (5 bases). The better agreement between TRBJ1-5 and the DNA end casts doubt on the J call. This CDR3 has 14 residues. The V gene's germline CDR1 is MNHNS and CDR2 SASEGT. The CDR3 coding sequence is TGTGCCAGCTGGGGACTAGCCAGCACAGATACGCAGCATTTT. This encodes CASWGLASTDTQHF.

Of note for this clonotype: One base away lies a much larger clone, so this may be a sequencing read error. This rearrangement joins TRBV27 to TRBJ2-1; tentatively, D is TRBD1 or TRBD2 (6 bases each). Per germline, CDR1 MNHEY and CDR2 SMNVEV (reference sequence). This CDR3 is 14 amino acids long. With 2 bases removed from V and 12 bases from J, the gap between germline ends came to 17 bases. CDR3 sequence reads: CASSLVEGGHGQFF. The CDR3 nucleotides read TGTGCCAGCAGTTTAGTGGAGGGGGGCCATGGGCAGTTCTTC.

Of note for this clonotype: This may be a read error, as it is one base from a much larger clone. The chain carries TRBV7-9 and TRBJ1-2; D ambiguous. Trimming left V 5 bases short and J 4 bases short, with 5 bases between. From germline, CDR1 is SEHNR and CDR2 FQNEAQ (reference sequence). The CDR3 runs to 11 residues. The CDR3 DNA sequence: TGTGCCAGCAGCATCAGCTATGGCTACACCTTC. This codes for CASSISYGYTF.

The CDR3 region is CASSQDSYRGSSYNSPLHF. As DNA, the CDR3 is TGCGCCAGCAGCCAAGACTCCTACAGGGGGAGCTCCTATAATTCACCCCTCCACTTT. The chain joins TRBV4-3 to TRBJ1-6, with 8 nucleotides matching TRBD1. From germline, CDR1 is LGHNA and CDR2 YSLEER. This CDR3 contains 19 residues. Losses at the gene ends were 0 bases for V and 0 bases for J; bases not matched to a gene: 7.